The source of this TCR beta chain is a study of blood T cell repertoires in COVID-19. Looking at the study overall: Material from acute and convalescent COVID-19 was sourced from the United States, Italy and Spain.

The CDR3 has 16 residues. CDR1 is SGHRS, CDR2 YFSETQ, per germline. V shed 5 bases and J 5 bases; nucleotides not matched to a gene: 10. Original processing methods: Counts of nucleated cells, estimated from reference gene primer amplification, were obtained. The table came from immunoSEQ multiplex PCR; TCRdb's copy has only in-frame clones and leaves some out. From that table come the V and J calls and clone size; the DNA was used to work out D and trimming. The data contain about 74,000 clones, roughly 80% of them seen just once; the ten biggest clones take up roughly 12%. Sequencing was carried out using peripheral blood. The chain combines TRBV5-1 with TRBJ1-1, with 12 bases lining up with TRBD1. This sequence was found in a human donor in a cohort sampled during active COVID-19. CDR3 loop: CASSPGTGGAGTEAFF. The CDR3 DNA reads as TGCGCCAGCAGTCCCGGGACAGGGGGCGCGGGGACTGAAGCTTTCTTT. The full variable domain, with the rest looked up from reference TRBV5-1 and TRBJ1-1, is KAGVTQTPRYLIKTRGQQVTLSCSPISGHRSVSWYQQTPGQGLQFLFEYFSETQRNKGNFPGRFSGRQFSNSRSEMNVSTLELGDSALYLCASSPGTGGAGTEAFFGQGTRLTVV.